This is a list of T cell receptor beta chains from one sample in a study of technical replicates of blood from several donors. Measured with immunoSEQ multiplex PCR; TCRdb has only the in-frame clones, and not every one. Here the sample spans around 61,000 clones, more than 95% being singletons. The specimen was T cells isolated from PBMCs. These receptor sequences come from a human donor in good health. CDR3s include the opening cysteine and the closing phenylalanine or tryptophan. The D gene is left open where the match is weak. Not every row has a clone size; where given, it reads once, few, many or a size class.

. TRBJ1-1 . TRBV19 CASSIQGLTEAFF TGTGCCAGTAGTATTCAGGGCCTCACTGAAGCTTTCTTT
. TRBJ1-1 . TRBV9 CASRQGITEAFF TGTGCCAGCAGACAGGGAATCACTGAAGCTTTCTTT
. TRBJ1-2 . TRBV5-6 CASSLEWRRHGYTF TGTGCCAGCAGCTTGGAATGGAGGCGGCATGGCTACACCTTC
. TRBJ1-5 . TRBV15 CATSSGGNLRQPQHF TGTGCCACCAGCAGCGGGGGGAACCTTAGACAGCCCCAGCATTTT
. TRBJ1-1 once TRBV9 CASSPGSGALNTEAFF TGTGCCAGCAGCCCCGGCTCAGGGGCCCTGAACACTGAAGCTTTCTTT
TRBD2 TRBJ2-3 once TRBV28 CASSSRSGRSTDTQYF TGTGCCAGCAGTTCACGTAGCGGGAGAAGCACAGATACGCAGTATTTT
. TRBJ2-5 . TRBV6-1 CASVAGWYQETQYF TGTGCCAGCGTGGCGGGGTGGTACCAAGAGACCCAGTACTTC
TRBD1 TRBJ2-3 . TRBV27 CASRQGRTDTQYF TGTGCCAGCCGACAGGGACGCACAGATACGCAGTATTTT
. TRBJ2-7 . TRBV19 CASSFGARGYEQYF TGTGCCAGTAGTTTTGGAGCCAGAGGGTACGAGCAGTACTTC
TRBD2 TRBJ2-7 once TRBV5-1 CASSQGGEGYEQYF TGCGCCAGCAGCCAGGGCGGGGAGGGCTACGAGCAGTACTTC
. TRBJ1-1 . TRBV10-1 CAVNRAFF TGCGCTGTCAACCGGGCTTTCTTT
. TRBJ2-7 . TRBV11-2 CASSLSGYEQYF TGTGCCAGCAGCTTATCGGGGTACGAGCAGTACTTC
TRBD2 TRBJ2-7 . TRBV15 CATSSPGTSFYEQYF TGTGCCACCAGCAGCCCCGGGACTAGCTTCTACGAGCAGTACTTC
. TRBJ1-6 . TRBV5-4 CASSLEQGPSSSPLHF TGTGCCAGCAGCTTGGAACAGGGCCCGTCTAGTTCACCCCTCCACTTT
. TRBJ1-6 . TRBV7-9 CASSLEQGYSPLHF TGTGCCAGCAGCTTAGAACAGGGATATTCACCCCTCCACTTT
TRBD1 TRBJ1-5 . TRBV5-4 CASSLGTGFDQPQHF TGTGCCAGCAGCTTGGGGACAGGGTTCGATCAGCCCCAGCATTTT
. TRBJ1-2 . TRBV2 CASSDYNYGYTF TGTGCCAGCAGTGACTATAACTATGGCTACACCTTC
TRBD1 TRBJ1-1 . TRBV25-1 CASSGPTGWGNTEAFF TGTGCCAGCAGTGGGCCGACAGGGTGGGGGAACACTGAAGCTTTCTTT
. TRBJ1-1 . TRBV27 CASSSTLGGRGTEAFF TGTGCCAGCAGTTCCACCCTGGGCGGGCGGGGCACTGAAGCTTTCTTT
. TRBJ1-5 . TRBV2 CASRQVYNQPQHF TGTGCCAGCCGTCAGGTTTACAATCAGCCCCAGCATTTT
. TRBJ2-7 . TRBV2 CASSENRQSSYEQYF TGTGCCAGCAGTGAAAACAGGCAGAGCTCCTACGAGCAGTACTTC
TRBD1 TRBJ1-5 . TRBV6-6 CASSDRDRGNQPQHF TGTGCCAGCAGTGACCGGGACAGGGGCAATCAGCCCCAGCATTTT
. TRBJ2-1 . TRBV27 CASSPNLLEQFF TGTGCCAGCAGTCCGAATCTCCTAGAGCAGTTCTTC
. TRBJ2-5 . TRBV7-9 CASSLDGGPQETQYF TGTGCCAGCAGCTTAGACGGGGGTCCACAAGAGACCCAGTACTTC
TRBD2 TRBJ2-1 . TRBV6-4 CATSGLAGGNEQFF TGTGCCACCTCAGGACTAGCGGGGGGAAATGAGCAGTTCTTC
TRBD1 TRBJ2-1 . TRBV5-1 CASSLTGTENEQFF TGCGCCAGCAGCTTAACCGGGACAGAGAATGAGCAGTTCTTC
. TRBJ1-2 . TRBV28 CASRPAAANYGYTF TGTGCCAGCAGACCCGCAGCGGCCAACTATGGCTACACCTTC
. TRBJ1-2 . TRBV11-2 CASRRGGQSPNYGYTF TGTGCCAGCAGAAGGGGGGGACAAAGTCCTAACTATGGCTACACCTTC
. TRBJ2-6 . TRBV5-1 CASSLIGAGANVLTF TGCGCCAGCAGCTTGATAGGGGCTGGGGCCAACGTCCTGACTTTC
TRBD2 TRBJ2-2 . TRBV10-3 CAITPGLPGGELFF TGTGCCATCACCCCGGGACTACCGGGCGGGGAGCTGTTTTTT
TRBD2 TRBJ2-6 once TRBV18 CASSPTVAGGTSGANVLTF TGTGCCAGCTCACCAACGGTAGCGGGAGGTACCTCTGGGGCCAACGTCCTGACTTTC